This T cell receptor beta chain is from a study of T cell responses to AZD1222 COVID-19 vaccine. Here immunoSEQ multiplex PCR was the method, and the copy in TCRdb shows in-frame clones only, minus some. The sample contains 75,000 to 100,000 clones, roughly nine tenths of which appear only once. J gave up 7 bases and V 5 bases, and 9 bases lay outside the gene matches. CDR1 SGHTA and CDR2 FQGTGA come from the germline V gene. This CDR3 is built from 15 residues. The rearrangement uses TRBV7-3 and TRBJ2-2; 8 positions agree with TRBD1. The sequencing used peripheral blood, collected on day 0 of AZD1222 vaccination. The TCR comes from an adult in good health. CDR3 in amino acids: CASSRLQGAVGELFF. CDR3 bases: TGTGCCAGCAGCAGACTGCAGGGGGCGGTCGGGGAGCTGTTTTTT.